Below are 19 T cell receptor beta chains sequenced from a single sample in a study of blood T cells in healthy people across ages. Through a sample-barcoded 5' primer and a J-beta primer mix, a second PCR was run for about 6 to 11 cycles. TCRdb reanalysed the 5' RACE reads using MiXCR and keeps one entry per CDR3 protein. The table records 1.5 million to 2 million distinct CDR3 sequences, about 39% of them present only once. The sample comprised blood. All receptors derive from a human donor in good health.

The V and J genes are TRBV12-3 or TRBV12-4 and TRBJ1-1; a possible D gene is TRBD1 (5 bases). The CDR3 has 16 residues. The V and J ends lost 7 bases and 0 bases respectively, with 18 bases between them. The CDR3 bases are TGTGCCAGCATTTACAGGAATAGAGATATGAACACTGAAGCTTTCTTT. Protein: CASIYRNRDMNTEAFF.

Concerning this clonotype itself: At one of its ends the junction is not consistent with the germline gene, which may arise from a read error. The rearrangement joins TRBV29-1 to TRBJ2-1; possibly TRBD2 for D (5 bases). Germline V gives CDR1 SQVTM, CDR2 ANQGSEA. CDR3 length equals 14 residues. The CDR3 reads CSVEDSFANNGQFF. CDR3 nucleotide sequence: TGCAGCGTTGAGGACTCCTTCGCGAACAATGGGCAGTTCTTC.

This clonotype has only one observation. The junction and the germline gene differ at one end; a read error may be behind it. This sequence joins TRBV20-1 and TRBJ1-5, with TRBD1 matching 7 bases. This CDR3 is 13 amino acids long. The germline V gene has CDR1 DFQATT and CDR2 SNEGSKA (reference sequence). CDR3 amino acids: CSARGQGYHPQHF. Here the CDR3 DNA reads TGCAGTGCTAGAGGACAGGGTTATCACCCCCAGCATTTT.

This clonotype was recorded a few times. V usage is TRBV27 and J usage is TRBJ2-6, with D unclear. The V and J ends lost 3 bases and 2 bases respectively, with 11 bases between them. The CDR3 totals 16 residues. Germline V CDR1 and CDR2: MNHEY, SMNVEV (reference sequence). CDR3 in amino acids: CASSLEYGTGANVLTF. The CDR3 DNA follows: TGTGCCAGCAGTTTGGAATATGGTACTGGGGCCAACGTCCTGACTTTC.

The gene calls are TRBV7-6 and TRBJ2-4; D tentatively fits TRBD1 or TRBD2 (6 bases each). Per the germline V gene, CDR1 is SGHVS and CDR2 is FNYEAQ. The CDR3 has 14 residues. V was pared by 5 bases and J by 13 bases, with 21 bases between. As DNA, the CDR3 is TGTGCCAGCAGCCCACAACCAAGGGGGGATGAGCAGTACTTC. Translated, it gives CASSPQPRGDEQYF.

There are a few counts of this clonotype. The junction departs from the called germline gene at one end, perhaps through a read error. This chain connects TRBV20-1 to TRBJ2-7; the match to TRBD2 covers 10 bases. The germline CDR1 and CDR2 sequences are DFQATT and SNEGSKA (reference sequence). This CDR3 has 15 amino acids. The CDR3 DNA reads TGCAGTGCTACCACTAGCGGGGCTAGCTCCAACGAGCAGTACTTC. It codes for CSATTSGASSNEQYF.

This clonotype was counted many times. This may be a read error: a much more frequent sequence differs by one nucleotide. This chain connects TRBV20-1 to TRBJ2-6, with TRBD1 as a possible D gene (6 bases). Germline CDR1 is DFQATT and CDR2 is SNEGSKA (reference sequence). The CDR3 has 14 amino acids. CDR3 DNA sequence: TGCAGTGCTAGAGTAAGGGTGGGGGCCAACGTCCGGACTTTC. Translated: CSARVRVGANVRTF.

This clonotype was seen a few times. The genes are TRBV6-5 and TRBJ2-7; no definite D call. Looked up from germline, CDR1 is MNHEY and CDR2 is SVGAGI. The CDR3 has 12 amino acids. V was clipped by 8 bases and J by 3 bases, with 11 bases between them. In DNA, the CDR3 is TGTGCCAGCGGTGACGGGTACTACGAGCAGTACTTC. Translating gives CASGDGYYEQYF.

This clonotype has only a few counts. The chain couples TRBV6-6 to TRBJ1-5, with D perhaps matching TRBD1 (5 bases). This CDR3 is 13 amino acids long. Trimming removed 3 bases at V and 5 bases at J, with 8 bases between. Germline assignment: CDR1 MNHNY and CDR2 SVGAGI (reference sequence). CDR3 loop: CASSYDRYQPQHF. The DNA of the CDR3 is TGTGCCAGCAGTTATGACAGATATCAGCCCCAGCATTTT.

V and J are TRBV2 and TRBJ2-7, with TRBD1 matching over 9 bases. V was pared by 10 bases and J by 6 bases, with 10 bases of the junction left unmatched. Germline lookup yields CDR1 SNHLY and CDR2 FYNNEI. The CDR3 covers 13 residues. The CDR3 DNA reads as TGTGCCATTGGGGGGACAGGGCCATCCGAGCAGTACTTC. It yields the protein CAIGGTGPSEQYF.

V and J are TRBV19 and TRBJ1-2; 7 nucleotides match TRBD1. V gave up 3 bases and J gave up 6 bases; unmatched junction bases: 7. The CDR3 is made up of 14 amino acids. Looked up from germline, CDR1 is LNHDA and CDR2 is SQIVND (reference sequence). This CDR3 is CASSIIGGANGYTF. For the CDR3, the DNA is TGTGCCAGTAGTATTATAGGGGGCGCGAATGGCTACACCTTC.

The count of this clonotype is one. The rearrangement links TRBV24-1 to TRBJ2-3; no definite D call. CDR1 and CDR2 from the germline V gene are KGHDR and SFDVKD. Trimming took off 2 bases at V and 10 bases at J, with 12 bases between the two ends. CDR3 length equals 13 residues. The CDR3 spells CATSDYSPAAQYF. In DNA form, the CDR3 reads TGTGCCACCAGTGATTATTCCCCAGCCGCGCAGTATTTT.

V usage is TRBV7-2 and J usage is TRBJ2-5; 8 nucleotides line up with TRBD2. This CDR3 spans 15 amino acids. Trimming at V came to 5 bases and at J to 2 bases, leaving 7 bases not matched to a gene. The V gene's germline CDR1 is SGHTA and CDR2 FQGNSA. The DNA for the CDR3 is TGTGCCAGCAGCACGCGCGGGGGGCCGCAAGAGACCCAGTACTTC. Translating it yields CASSTRGGPQETQYF.

This chain joins TRBV20-1 and TRBJ2-3, with 10 bases aligning to TRBD2. With 0 bases clipped from V and 6 bases from J, the junction kept 3 bases outside the gene matches. Germline CDR1 is DFQATT and CDR2 is SNEGSKA (reference sequence). There are 14 residues in the CDR3. CDR3 loop: CSARDLTSGDTQYF. The CDR3 bases are TGCAGTGCTAGAGATCTGACTAGCGGGGATACGCAGTATTTT.

This clonotype was observed a handful of times. The chain employs TRBV10-2 and TRBJ2-2; possibly TRBD2 for D (6 bases). Germline values: CDR1 WSHSY, CDR2 SAAADI. CDR3 size: 13 residues. Trimming left V 2 bases short and J 7 bases short, with 8 bases between. The CDR3 bases are TGCGCCAGCAGTGAGCTAGCGCGCGGGGAGCTGTTTTTT. Translation: CASSELARGELFF.

This clonotype was seen only a few times. The chain couples TRBV7-6 to TRBJ1-4; a possible D gene is TRBD1 (5 bases). CDR3 length: 17 residues. Trimming shortened V by 0 bases and J by 0 bases, and 11 bases separated the two germline ends. Germline CDR1 and CDR2: SGHVS and FNYEAQ. The CDR3 region is CASSLAGGSATNEKLFF. The CDR3 region has the DNA TGTGCCAGCAGCTTAGCGGGGGGGTCTGCAACTAATGAAAAACTGTTTTTT. The full variable domain, completed using reference TRBV7-6 and TRBJ1-4, is GAGVSQSPRYKVTKRGQDVALRCDPISGHVSLYWYRQALGQGPEFLTYFNYEAQQDKSGLPNDRFSAERPEGSISTLTIQRTEQRDSAMYRCASSLAGGSATNEKLFFGSGTQLSVL.

The V gene is TRBV12-3 or TRBV12-4, the J gene TRBJ1-2, with a weak D call TRBD1 (5 bases). Trimming stripped 2 bases from V and 3 bases from J, with 10 bases between. The CDR3 spans 14 residues. The CDR3 loop reads CASSLLAGDYGYTF. The CDR3 DNA sequence: TGTGCCAGCAGTTTACTAGCGGGGGACTATGGCTACACCTTC.

This chain connects TRBV7-2 to TRBJ1-1; a possible D gene is TRBD1 (5 bases). The ends were cut back, 7 bases at V and 4 bases at J, with 13 bases in the middle. The V gene's germline CDR1 is SGHTA and CDR2 FQGNSA. The CDR3 loop spans 13 amino acids. CDR3 bases: TGTGCCAGCACCGCGGAGAGGGGCACTGAAGCTTTCTTT. Translated, it gives CASTAERGTEAFF. Based on the CDR3 plus reference TRBV7-2 and TRBJ1-1, the full variable domain is GAGVSQSPSNKVTEKGKDVELRCDPISGHTALYWYRQSLGQGLEFLIYFQGNSAPDKSGLPSDRFSAERTGGSVSTLTIQRTQQEDSAVYLCASTAERGTEAFFGQGTRLTVV.

This clonotype was seen a few times. This chain uses TRBV4-1 with TRBJ1-2; no reliable D call. Germline V CDR1 and CDR2: MGHRA, YSYEKL. Trimming left V 0 bases short and J 7 bases short, with 30 bases between. CDR3 size: 20 residues. The CDR3 here is CASSQEVGPFGVIDVGGYTF. CDR3 bases: TGCGCCAGCAGCCAAGAGGTAGGACCTTTTGGCGTTATAGATGTGGGTGGCTACACCTTC.